This TCR beta chain was profiled in a study of shared clonotypes between healthy human individuals. Notes on the study in general: Estimated richness was generally greater in naive than memory subsets. About 5% of naive CD4 clonotypes were shared across four donors.

Looked up from germline, CDR1 is ENHRY and CDR2 is SYGVKD. The CDR3 has 15 amino acids. Losses at the gene ends were 4 bases for V and 0 bases for J; bases not matched to a gene: 2. Assay used: immunoSEQ multiplex PCR; TCRdb lists only in-frame clones, some missing. The sample shows 2,500,000 or so clones, 90% to 95% of them seen only once. As for this clone: What it recognizes is unknown.

V gene TRBV10-3 combines with J gene TRBJ1-3; 8 bases map to TRBD1. The receptor comes from a man aged 18 to 30 in good health. Some clones in this sample may be carry-over from other donors' samples. The sequencing input was naive CD4+ T cells from PBMCs. The subset is: CD45RA+ positively selected. This chain's CDR3 is CAISATGGSGNTIYF. The CDR3 DNA sequence: TGTGCCATCAGTGCTACAGGGGGCTCTGGAAACACCATATATTTT.